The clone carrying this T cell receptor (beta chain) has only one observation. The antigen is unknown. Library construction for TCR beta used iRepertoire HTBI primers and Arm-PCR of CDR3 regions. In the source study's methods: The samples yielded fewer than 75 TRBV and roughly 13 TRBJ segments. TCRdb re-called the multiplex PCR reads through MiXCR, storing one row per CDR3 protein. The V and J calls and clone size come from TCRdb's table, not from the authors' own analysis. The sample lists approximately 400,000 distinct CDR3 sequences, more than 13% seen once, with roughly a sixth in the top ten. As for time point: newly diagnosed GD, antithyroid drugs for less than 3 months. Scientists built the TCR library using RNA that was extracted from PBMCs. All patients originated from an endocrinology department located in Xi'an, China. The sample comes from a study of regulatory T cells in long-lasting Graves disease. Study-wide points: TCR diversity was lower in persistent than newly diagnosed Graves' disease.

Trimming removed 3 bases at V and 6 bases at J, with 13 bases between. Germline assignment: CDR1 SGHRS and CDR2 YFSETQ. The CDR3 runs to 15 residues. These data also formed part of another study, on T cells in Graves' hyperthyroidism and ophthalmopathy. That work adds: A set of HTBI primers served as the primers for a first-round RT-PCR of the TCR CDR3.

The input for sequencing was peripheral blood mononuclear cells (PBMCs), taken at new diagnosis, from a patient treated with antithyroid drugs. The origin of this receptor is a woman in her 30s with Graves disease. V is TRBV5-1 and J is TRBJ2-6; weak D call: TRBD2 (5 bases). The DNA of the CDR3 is TGCGCCAGCAGCTCATTAAGCGGCGCGGCCAACGTCCTGACTTTC. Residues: CASSSLSGAANVLTF.